Included here is one TCR beta chain sequence, with context. Its cognate antigen is unknown. The data belong to a study of T-cell memory formation after mild COVID-19. The CDR3 consists of 17 residues. Trimming cost V 5 bases and J 0 bases; bases outside gene matches: 8. General study results and limits: CD4+ clones that contracted lay mainly in CM and EM; CD8+ ones lay in EMRA.

Amplification by 5'RACE using constant-segment primers produced TCR alpha and TCR beta cDNA libraries that carried sample barcodes and UMIs. MiXCR, run by TCRdb on the 5' RACE reads, gives a single entry per CDR3 protein. Of roughly 120,000 distinct CDR3 sequences in the sample, about 20% were seen once. The rearrangement links TRBV12-3 or TRBV12-4 to TRBJ2-3; TRBD2 matches 10 bases. Sequenced sample: PBMCs or a T cell subset sorted from them (not recorded which). This clonotype originated in a man between 18 and 35 years old who had mild COVID-19 (a few samples of this study predate the infection). Cell type and time point are not known. CDR3 amino acids: CASSPRRAGGSTDTQYF. The CDR3 DNA follows: TGTGCCAGCAGTCCGCGACGAGCGGGGGGGAGCACAGATACGCAGTATTTT.